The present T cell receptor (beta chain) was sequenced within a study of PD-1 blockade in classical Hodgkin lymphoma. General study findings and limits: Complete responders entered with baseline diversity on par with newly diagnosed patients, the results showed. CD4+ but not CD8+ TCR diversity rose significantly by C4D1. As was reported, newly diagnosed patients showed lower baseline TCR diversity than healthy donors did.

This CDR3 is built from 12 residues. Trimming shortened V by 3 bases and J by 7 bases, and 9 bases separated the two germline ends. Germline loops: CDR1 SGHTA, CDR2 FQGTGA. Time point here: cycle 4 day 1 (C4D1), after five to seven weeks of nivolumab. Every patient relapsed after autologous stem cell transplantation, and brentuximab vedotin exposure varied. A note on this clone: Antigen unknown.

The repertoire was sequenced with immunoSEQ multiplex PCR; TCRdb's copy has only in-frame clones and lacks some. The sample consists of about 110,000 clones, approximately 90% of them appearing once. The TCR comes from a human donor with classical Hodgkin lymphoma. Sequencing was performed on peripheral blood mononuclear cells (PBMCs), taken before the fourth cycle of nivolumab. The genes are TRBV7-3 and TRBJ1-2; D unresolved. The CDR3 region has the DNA TGTGCCAGCAGCTTGGAGTCGGGTGGCTACACCTTC. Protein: CASSLESGGYTF.